This T cell receptor (beta chain) was recorded in a study of cytomegalovirus exposure and HLA in healthy donors. The germline V gene encodes CDR1 LGHNA and CDR2 YNFKEQ. With V trimmed by 4 bases and J by 5 bases, 6 bases remained unmatched. CDR3 length: 15 amino acids. Repertoires were generated with immunoSEQ multiplex PCR, while TCRdb's copy carries only in-frame clones and drops some. The sample comprises some 120,000 clones, approximately 95% of which are singletons, and 1.7% rests with the top ten. The chain carries TRBV4-2 and TRBJ2-1; 9 bases map to TRBD2. The sequenced material came from PBMCs. The TCR was taken from a man between 18 and 35 years old in good health and CMV-seronegative. CDR3 DNA: TGTGCCAGCAGCCCCTTTAGCGGGAGTCACAATGAGCAGTTCTTC. Residues: CASSPFSGSHNEQFF.